The rows below give T cell receptor beta chains drawn from one sample of a study of blood T cell repertoires in COVID-19. Method: immunoSEQ multiplex PCR; TCRdb's copy keeps in-frame clones and lacks some. This sample has about 33,000 clones, with approximately 85% found just once. The specimen sequenced was peripheral blood. The origin of the receptors is a human donor in a cohort sampled during active COVID-19. Each CDR3 is given with its conserved first and last residue. Each record gives: CDR3 length, clone size, J gene, D gene, V gene, CDR3 DNA, CDR3 protein. D genes are given only for firm matches. Clone size is given for some rows only: seen once, a few or many times, or a class if the clone is expanded.

>16|-|TRBJ2-5|TRBD2|TRBV30
TGTGCCTGGAGTGTGACGAGCGGGGGGGCCGGAGAGACCCAGTACTTC
CAWSVTSGGAGETQYF
>13|-|TRBJ2-7|-|TRBV5-5
TGTGCCAGCAGCTTAAACAGGGACTACGAGCAGTACTTC
CASSLNRDYEQYF
>15|once|TRBJ2-3|TRBD2|TRBV9
TGTGCCAGCAGCGCACTAGCGGGGAGCACAGATACGCAGTATTTT
CASSALAGSTDTQYF
>13|-|TRBJ2-7|-|TRBV11-2
TGTGCCAGCAGCTCAACCACAGGGTCCGAGCAGTACTTC
CASSSTTGSEQYF
>17|-|TRBJ2-3|TRBD2|TRBV11-3
TGTGCCAGCAGCTTACCCCGGACTAGCGGCCGCACAGATACGCAGTATTTT
CASSLPRTSGRTDTQYF
>13|-|TRBJ1-1|TRBD1|TRBV27
TGTGCCAGCAGTTTAGACAGGGGCACTGAAGCTTTCTTT
CASSLDRGTEAFF
>13|-|TRBJ2-4|-|TRBV5-3
TGTGCCAGAAGCGGACTCGCGGGGAGTTTTCAGTACTTC
CARSGLAGSFQYF
>13|-|TRBJ2-3|TRBD2|TRBV30
TGTGCCTGGATAAGGGGAGGGACAGATACGCAGTATTTT
CAWIRGGTDTQYF
>13|-|TRBJ2-7|-|TRBV9
TGTGCCAGCAGCGTAGGGACTGCCTACGAGCAGTACTTC
CASSVGTAYEQYF
>14|-|TRBJ1-4|TRBD1|TRBV5-1
TGCGCCAGCAGCTTGGAGGGGGCGGATGAAAAACTGTTTTTT
CASSLEGADEKLFF
>15|-|TRBJ2-7|TRBD1|TRBV10-1
TGCGCCAGCAGTCTCCGGAAGGGGGCCTCCTACGAGCAGTACTTC
CASSLRKGASYEQYF
>14|-|TRBJ2-5|TRBD2|TRBV3-1/TRBV3-2
TGTGCCAGCAGCCAAGACAGCGGGGTCGAGACCCAGTACTTC
CASSQDSGVETQYF
>16|-|TRBJ1-3|-|TRBV7-8
TGTGCCAGCAGCTTATTGAACAGAGCCTCTGGAAACACCATATATTTT
CASSLLNRASGNTIYF
>13|-|TRBJ1-1|-|TRBV10-3
TGTGCCATCAGTGACAGGGTTAACACTGAAGCTTTCTTT
CAISDRVNTEAFF
>13|-|TRBJ1-1|TRBD1|TRBV5-1
TGCGCCACCTCGGGACAGGGAAAGACCGAAGCTTTCTTT
CATSGQGKTEAFF
>16|-|TRBJ2-1|TRBD2|TRBV7-9
TGTGCCAGCAGTCAGCGGGATTGGGGGTTTTACAATGAGCAGTTCTTC
CASSQRDWGFYNEQFF
>12|-|TRBJ1-5|-|TRBV19
TGTGCCAGTAGCGAGCACAATCAGCCCCAGCATTTT
CASSEHNQPQHF
>15|-|TRBJ2-7|-|TRBV19
TGTGCCAGTAGTATAGGGCCAGGGATAACCTACGAGCAGTACTTC
CASSIGPGITYEQYF
>14|-|TRBJ2-3|TRBD1|TRBV19
TGTGCCAGTAGCCGACAGGGGAGCACAGATACGCAGTATTTT
CASSRQGSTDTQYF
>16|-|TRBJ1-2|-|TRBV28
TGTGCCAGCATTCCGACCGGGGGGAGGGTGTACTATGGCTACACCTTC
CASIPTGGRVYYGYTF
>11|few|TRBJ1-2|-|TRBV19
TGTGCCAGTGGACATCCCTATGGCTACACCTTC
CASGHPYGYTF
>12|-|TRBJ1-2|TRBD1|TRBV11-2
TGTGCCAGCAGCCAGGGGGTCTATGGCTACACCTTC
CASSQGVYGYTF
>17|-|TRBJ1-2|TRBD1|TRBV5-1
TGCGCCAGCAGCTTGGACCTCCCCGGGACAGGCAACTATGGCTACACCTTC
CASSLDLPGTGNYGYTF
>15|-|TRBJ2-1|TRBD1|TRBV5-1
TGCGCCAGCAGCTTGGGTCAGGGGGCGCAAACTGAGCAGTTCTTC
CASSLGQGAQTEQFF
>14|-|TRBJ1-1|TRBD1|TRBV13
TGTGCCAGCAAGTTCGGACAGGGGGAATTTGAAGCTTTCTTT
CASKFGQGEFEAFF
>13|once|TRBJ1-1|-|TRBV14
TGTGCCAGCAGCCATTCTTCTTACACTGAAGCTTTCTTT
CASSHSSYTEAFF
>14|-|TRBJ2-3|-|TRBV5-6
TGTGCCAGCAGCTTGATGGGGGCTACAGATACGCAGTATTTT
CASSLMGATDTQYF
>18|-|TRBJ2-3|TRBD2|TRBV4-2
TGTGCCAGCAGCCACTCCACTTGGCGGGGGGGAACCACAGATACGCAGTATTTT
CASSHSTWRGGTTDTQYF
>15|-|TRBJ2-5|-|TRBV11-2
TGTGCCAGCAGCGCACAAAGTTATAAGGGGGAGACCCAGTACTTC
CASSAQSYKGETQYF
>15|-|TRBJ1-1|-|TRBV3-1/TRBV3-2
TGTGCCAGCAGTCAATACAGAGAAGAGAGCACTGAAGCTTTCTTT
CASSQYREESTEAFF
>11|-|TRBJ2-1|TRBD1|TRBV18
TGTGCCAGCTCACAGGACAGGGAGCAGTTCTTC
CASSQDREQFF
>13|-|TRBJ1-5|TRBD1|TRBV5-1
TGCGCCAGCTGGACAGGGCAAAATCAGCCCCAGCATTTT
CASWTGQNQPQHF
>12|-|TRBJ2-1|-|TRBV24-1
TGTGCCACCAGTGACGACAGCCGGGAGCAGTTCTTC
CATSDDSREQFF
>14|once|TRBJ1-4|-|TRBV7-6
TGTGCCAGCAGCCCCAGGGGAAGCGTTGAAAAACTGTTTTTT
CASSPRGSVEKLFF
>15|-|TRBJ2-2|-|TRBV7-6
TGTGCCAGCAGCTTAGGTTGGGGAGAAGGCGGGGAGCTGTTTTTT
CASSLGWGEGGELFF
>15|-|TRBJ1-4|TRBD1|TRBV4-2
TGTGCCAGCAGCCCCCGGACAGGGGAGGATGAAAAACTGTTTTTT
CASSPRTGEDEKLFF
>16|-|TRBJ2-7|TRBD1|TRBV27
TGTGCCAGCAGTTTATTTCCACAGGGGGCCGCCTACGAGCAGTACTTC
CASSLFPQGAAYEQYF
>14|-|TRBJ2-5|TRBD1|TRBV10-3
TGTGCCATCAGTGAGGAGGGGGCAGGGGAGACCCAGTACTTC
CAISEEGAGETQYF
>13|-|TRBJ2-3|-|TRBV5-6
TGTGCCAGCAGCGGGCGACGCACAGATACGCAGTATTTT
CASSGRRTDTQYF
>14|-|TRBJ2-7|-|TRBV6-6
TGTGCCAGCAGTTACGACCCAGGGGACTACGAGCAGTACTTC
CASSYDPGDYEQYF
>14|once|TRBJ1-3|-|TRBV4-2
TGTGCCAGCAGCCAAGATGTAAATAGAGGCACCATATATTTT
CASSQDVNRGTIYF
>15|-|TRBJ2-7|-|TRBV4-1
TGCGCCAGCAGCCAAGTCCGGGGGGCCTCCTACGAGCAGTACTTC
CASSQVRGASYEQYF
>14|-|TRBJ2-3|TRBD2|TRBV9
TGTGCCAGCAGTTTAGCGGGAGCGACAGATACGCAGTATTTT
CASSLAGATDTQYF
>15|-|TRBJ2-5|TRBD1|TRBV5-1
TGCGCCAGTAAGTCCGGGACAGGGGTCCAAGAGACCCAGTACTTC
CASKSGTGVQETQYF
>14|-|TRBJ2-7|-|TRBV5-5
TGTGCCAGCAGTTTAACAGGGAAGGGCTACGAGCAGTACTTC
CASSLTGKGYEQYF
>12|-|TRBJ1-1|TRBD1|TRBV12-3/TRBV12-4
TGTGCCAGCAGGTCGACAGGGTTGGGAGCTTTCTTT
CASRSTGLGAFF
>11|-|TRBJ1-1|-|TRBV10-3
TGTGCCATCAGTGCACAGTATGAAGCTTTCTTT
CAISAQYEAFF
>13|-|TRBJ1-2|TRBD1|TRBV19
TGTGCCAGTAGTCCAACAGGGGACTATGGCTACACCTTC
CASSPTGDYGYTF
>15|-|TRBJ2-1|TRBD2|TRBV7-3
TGTGCCAGCAGCTTACGTAGCGGGAGTCACAATGAGCAGTTCTTC
CASSLRSGSHNEQFF